These T cell receptor beta chains were read from a single sample in a study of lymphopenia after photon versus proton radiotherapy. TCRdb's copy holds only in-frame clones and misses some; the assay was immunoSEQ multiplex PCR. The sample has more than 20,000 clones, approximately 85% seen once. The sample in question was peripheral blood, obtained from a patient treated with photon-based radiotherapy. These TCRs come from a young man with gastric cancer. Both conserved end residues are trimmed from each CDR3. Fields, in order: D gene, V gene, J gene, CDR3 protein. A D gene is named only where the DNA matches it firmly.

>NA|TRBV4-2|TRBJ1-1
ASSQKGQANTEAF
>NA|TRBV6-1|TRBJ1-2
ASRPGWGYGYT
>NA|TRBV6-5|TRBJ2-6
ASSWSVAGANVLT
>NA|TRBV29-1|TRBJ1-5
SVGDINQPQH
>NA|TRBV5-1|TRBJ2-5
ASSLTLGSQETQY
>TRBD1|TRBV9|TRBJ2-7
ASSALGDRRGEQY
>NA|TRBV4-3|TRBJ1-6
ASSQLPGTGNSPLH
>NA|TRBV9|TRBJ2-7
ASSAGSQQY
>TRBD2|TRBV5-1|TRBJ2-3
ASMESGVGDTQY
>NA|TRBV12-2|TRBJ1-4
ASLVGTAPATNEKLF
>TRBD1|TRBV5-4|TRBJ2-1
ASSLTGESEQF
>TRBD2|TRBV29-1|TRBJ2-7
SVEGLAGDYEQY
>NA|TRBV18|TRBJ1-1
ASSREMENTEAF
>NA|TRBV5-5|TRBJ2-6
ASSWDFSGANVLT
>TRBD1|TRBV10-3|TRBJ2-6
AIRPRQGRGLSGANVLT
>NA|TRBV7-9|TRBJ2-4
ASSFPLTALAKNIQY
>TRBD1|TRBV7-9|TRBJ1-1
ASRQGDAGETEAF
>TRBD1|TRBV4-2|TRBJ1-5
ASSQDGTADQPQH
>NA|TRBV4-2|TRBJ2-1
ASSQDKAYNEQF
>NA|TRBV4-2|TRBJ1-1
ASSQEGAGVRGAF
>NA|TRBV28|TRBJ1-4
ASSNEGSLAEKLF
>TRBD2|TRBV6-1|TRBJ2-5
ASSEWPSGGPPQETQY
>TRBD2|TRBV7-3|TRBJ2-3
ASSPSGGAYDTQY
>NA|TRBV28|TRBJ1-5
ASSYLGTSNQPQH
>TRBD2|TRBV4-2|TRBJ2-3
ASSRDSGTSGGGDTDTQY
>TRBD2|TRBV6-1|TRBJ2-3
ASSGGLTGTDTQY
>NA|TRBV6-5|TRBJ1-1
ASRPPGKSTEAF
>NA|TRBV19|TRBJ1-1
ASSIGNTEAF
>TRBD2|TRBV5-4|TRBJ2-5
ASSLPGLEAETQY
>NA|TRBV28|TRBJ2-1
ASSLDLVRGDEQF
>NA|TRBV5-6|TRBJ1-3
ASSLPTATGNTIY
>NA|TRBV25-1|TRBJ1-3
ASSVSSGNTIY
>TRBD1|TRBV28|TRBJ1-5
ASSLTGGNQPQH
>NA|TRBV19|TRBJ1-5
ASSTTTGGGPQH
>NA|TRBV6-5|TRBJ2-5
ASRGARQETQY
>NA|TRBV15|TRBJ1-2
ATSRETAYGYT
>NA|TRBV19|TRBJ1-2
ASSIEGHGYT
>NA|TRBV11-3|TRBJ1-6
ASSLDQDSPLH
>NA|TRBV2|TRBJ2-1
ASRARKYNEQF
>NA|TRBV27|TRBJ1-4
ASSSRQEKLF
>NA|TRBV10-1|TRBJ2-7
ARCPYEQY
>TRBD1|TRBV19|TRBJ1-2
ASRPGGEYGYT
>NA|TRBV5-1|TRBJ2-7
ASSLAVGADTYEQY
>TRBD2|TRBV7-2|TRBJ2-4
ASSLGTGGKNIQY
>NA|TRBV5-1|TRBJ2-2
ASSLSRQGELF
>NA|TRBV19|TRBJ2-3
ASSPTGGTDTQY
>NA|TRBV7-2|TRBJ2-5
ASSLGNRQETQY
>TRBD2|TRBV7-6|TRBJ2-4
ASSLGPPGGAKNIQY
>NA|TRBV28|TRBJ2-1
ASSYTSGDNNEQF
>NA|TRBV6-5|TRBJ1-1
ASSYSSGGSGTEAF
>NA|TRBV7-6|TRBJ1-3
ASSLEVSSGNTIY
>NA|TRBV18|TRBJ1-2
ASSPTNTHGGNYGYT
>TRBD2|TRBV7-9|TRBJ2-5
ASSPRTSGRGETQY
>NA|TRBV4-1|TRBJ1-3
ASSRGVTDSGNTIY
>TRBD1|TRBV19|TRBJ2-3
ASRTLDRDADTQY
>TRBD2|TRBV15|TRBJ2-3
ATSRGEGVDTQY
>TRBD2|TRBV9|TRBJ2-1
ASSVVGGGANEQF